This is a list of T cell receptor beta chains from one sample in a study of blood T cell repertoires in COVID-19. This table comes from immunoSEQ multiplex PCR, and its TCRdb copy is limited to in-frame clones, with some not included. The sample carries 350,000 to 450,000 clones, over 75% recorded once. Sequencing was carried out using PBMCs or T cells enriched from blood (not recorded which). The receptors were sampled from a woman in her late teens or twenties who had been exposed to COVID-19. Each CDR3 is given with its conserved first and last residue. D genes are given only for firm matches. Clone size, where shown, is once, few, many, or a class for clones that have expanded.

TRBV24-1	TRBJ2-2	TRBD2	once	CATSPGLDSGELFF	TGTGCCACCAGTCCGGGACTAGATTCCGGGGAGCTGTTTTTT
TRBV28	TRBJ2-2	.	.	CASRGGTMNTGELFF	TGTGCCAGCAGAGGGGGAACAATGAACACCGGGGAGCTGTTTTTT
TRBV3-1/TRBV3-2	TRBJ2-3	TRBD2	.	CASSQRLAGVVTDTQYF	TGTGCCAGCAGCCAGCGACTAGCGGGAGTTGTGACAGATACGCAGTATTTT
TRBV12-3/TRBV12-4	TRBJ2-7	.	.	CASSFVPHEQYF	TGTGCCAGCAGTTTCGTTCCCCACGAGCAGTACTTC
TRBV29-1	TRBJ2-5	TRBD2	.	CSVEVLIAGGIQETQYF	TGCAGCGTTGAAGTCTTGATAGCGGGGGGGATACAAGAGACCCAGTACTTC
TRBV7-9	TRBJ2-1	.	.	CASSHSGSSYNEQFF	TGTGCCAGCAGCCATTCCGGGAGCTCCTACAATGAGCAGTTCTTC
TRBV10-2	TRBJ1-1	.	once	CASRIDRIAEAFF	TGCGCCAGCAGGATTGACAGGATAGCTGAAGCTTTCTTT
TRBV2	TRBJ2-2	.	few	CASSVRASPPGELFF	TGTGCCAGCAGTGTACGCGCTAGCCCACCCGGGGAGCTGTTTTTT
TRBV30	TRBJ2-6	.	.	CAWSTGSGANVLTF	TGTGCCTGGAGCACAGGGTCTGGGGCCAACGTCCTGACTTTC
TRBV14	TRBJ1-1	.	.	CASTKGGVTEAFF	TGTGCCAGCACCAAAGGAGGGGTTACTGAAGCTTTCTTT
TRBV7-2	TRBJ2-3	TRBD2	.	CASSFSSGTQYF	TGTGCCAGCAGCTTCTCTAGCGGTACGCAGTATTTT
TRBV3-1/TRBV3-2	TRBJ1-2	TRBD1	once	CASSPGTGTGYTF	TGTGCCAGCAGCCCGGGGACAGGGACAGGCTACACCTTC
TRBV20-1	TRBJ2-2	.	.	CSASRNTGELFF	TGCAGTGCTAGTCGGAACACCGGGGAGCTGTTTTTT
TRBV28	TRBJ2-3	.	.	CASRPSSISDTQYF	TGTGCCAGCAGGCCTAGTAGTATTTCAGATACGCAGTATTTT
TRBV7-2	TRBJ2-5	TRBD2	.	CASSWGGGETQYF	TGTGCCAGCAGCTGGGGCGGGGGAGAGACCCAGTACTTC
TRBV6-5	TRBJ2-7	TRBD2	.	CASFLSGRTPYEQYF	TGTGCCAGCTTCCTCAGCGGGAGGACCCCCTACGAGCAGTACTTC
TRBV6-5	TRBJ2-5	TRBD1	.	CASTHTGTGEETQYF	TGTGCCAGCACCCATACCGGGACAGGGGAAGAGACCCAGTACTTC
TRBV11-3	TRBJ1-1	.	.	CASSWTANTEAFF	TGTGCCAGCAGCTGGACAGCGAACACTGAAGCTTTCTTT
TRBV18	TRBJ2-1	.	.	CASSPPGGWYNEQFF	TGTGCCAGCTCACCACCAGGGGGTTGGTACAATGAGCAGTTCTTC
TRBV28	TRBJ2-7	TRBD2	.	CASRREGPYEQYF	TGTGCCAGCAGACGGGAGGGGCCCTACGAGCAGTACTTC
TRBV12-3/TRBV12-4	TRBJ2-3	.	.	CASRGRVTDTQYF	TGTGCCAGCCGAGGGCGGGTCACAGATACGCAGTATTTT
TRBV27	TRBJ2-4	.	.	CASSSVNKNIQYF	TGTGCCAGCAGTTCGGTAAACAAAAACATTCAGTACTTC
TRBV2	TRBJ1-2	.	.	CASILGEYNYGYTF	TGTGCCAGCATCCTCGGGGAATATAACTATGGCTACACCTTC
TRBV30	TRBJ1-5	.	once	CAWSPNPDSYSNQPQHF	TGTGCCTGGTCTCCGAACCCGGACAGCTATAGCAATCAGCCCCAGCATTTT
TRBV4-3	TRBJ2-1	.	.	CASSQSFYNEQFF	TGCGCCAGCAGCCAATCTTTCTACAATGAGCAGTTCTTC
TRBV7-3	TRBJ2-5	.	.	CASSLGAQETQYF	TGTGCCAGCAGCTTGGGGGCTCAAGAGACCCAGTACTTC
TRBV28	TRBJ1-4	.	.	CASSQSTRREKLFF	TGTGCCAGCAGTCAAAGCACGCGGAGGGAAAAACTGTTTTTT
TRBV28	TRBJ2-3	.	.	CASSLMAGSTDTQYF	TGTGCCAGCAGTTTGATGGCGGGGTCAACAGATACGCAGTATTTT
TRBV29-1	TRBJ2-5	TRBD1	.	CSVEGGTGQETQYF	TGCAGCGTTGAAGGGGGGACAGGCCAAGAGACCCAGTACTTC
TRBV18	TRBJ1-3	.	.	CASSPLPGSNSGNTIYF	TGTGCCAGCTCACCACTCCCAGGGTCAAACTCTGGAAACACCATATATTTT
TRBV29-1	TRBJ2-2	TRBD1	once	CSVRKRQGTANTGELFF	TGCAGCGTCCGGAAGCGACAGGGCACAGCGAACACCGGGGAGCTGTTTTTT
TRBV18	TRBJ2-1	TRBD1	.	CASSPPGQGRDEQFF	TGTGCCAGCTCACCACCCGGACAGGGTCGGGATGAGCAGTTCTTC
TRBV28	TRBJ1-1	TRBD1	.	CASSRPRQGASEAFF	TGTGCCAGCAGCCGCCCCAGACAGGGGGCTTCTGAAGCTTTCTTT
TRBV15	TRBJ2-3	TRBD2	once	CATSRDSGGRTDTQYF	TGTGCCACCAGCAGAGACAGCGGGGGGCGCACAGATACGCAGTATTTT
TRBV5-1	TRBJ2-2	TRBD1	.	CASSSPGQKTGELFF	TGCGCCAGCAGCTCTCCGGGACAGAAGACCGGGGAGCTGTTTTTT
TRBV6-8	TRBJ1-3	TRBD1	.	CATLTPTGSFYSGNTIYF	TGTGCCACCCTTACCCCGACAGGGAGTTTTTACTCTGGAAACACCATATATTTT
TRBV5-1	TRBJ2-7	TRBD1	.	CASSLGGTALYEQYF	TGCGCCAGCAGCTTGGGAGGGACAGCCTTATACGAGCAGTACTTC
TRBV3-1/TRBV3-2	TRBJ2-7	TRBD2	.	CASWTSGMGEQYF	TGTGCCAGCTGGACTAGCGGGATGGGAGAGCAGTACTTC